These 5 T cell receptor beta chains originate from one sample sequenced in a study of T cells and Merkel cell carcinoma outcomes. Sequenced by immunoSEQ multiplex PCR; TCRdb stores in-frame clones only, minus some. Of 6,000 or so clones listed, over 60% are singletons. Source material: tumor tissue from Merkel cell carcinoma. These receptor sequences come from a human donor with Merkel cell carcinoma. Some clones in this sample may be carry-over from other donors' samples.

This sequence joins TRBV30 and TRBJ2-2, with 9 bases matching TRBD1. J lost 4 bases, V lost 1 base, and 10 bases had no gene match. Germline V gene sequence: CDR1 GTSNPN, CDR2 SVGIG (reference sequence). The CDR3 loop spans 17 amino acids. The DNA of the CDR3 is TGTGCCTGGAGTGCCGGACAGGGGAAAAGGGGCACCGGGGAGCTGTTTTTT. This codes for CAWSAGQGKRGTGELFF.

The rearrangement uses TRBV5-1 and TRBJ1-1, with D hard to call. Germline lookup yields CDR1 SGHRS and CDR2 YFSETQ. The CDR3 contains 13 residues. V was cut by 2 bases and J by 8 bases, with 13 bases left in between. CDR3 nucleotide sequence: TGCGCCAGCAGCTTTGGGAACCTGAAAGAAGCTTTCTTT. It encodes CASSFGNLKEAFF.

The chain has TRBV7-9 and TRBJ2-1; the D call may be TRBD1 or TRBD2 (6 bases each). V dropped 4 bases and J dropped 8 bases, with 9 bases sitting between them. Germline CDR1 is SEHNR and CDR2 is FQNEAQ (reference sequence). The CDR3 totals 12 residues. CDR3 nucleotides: TGTGCCAGCAGCTCTAGGGGGGATGAGCAGTTCTTC. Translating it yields CASSSRGDEQFF.

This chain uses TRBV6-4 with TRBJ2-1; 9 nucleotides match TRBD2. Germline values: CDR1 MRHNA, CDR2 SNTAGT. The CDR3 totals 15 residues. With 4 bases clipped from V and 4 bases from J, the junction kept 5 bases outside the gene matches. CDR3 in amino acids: CASSARAGGYNEQFF. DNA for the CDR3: TGTGCCAGCAGTGCCCGGGCGGGAGGGTACAATGAGCAGTTCTTC.

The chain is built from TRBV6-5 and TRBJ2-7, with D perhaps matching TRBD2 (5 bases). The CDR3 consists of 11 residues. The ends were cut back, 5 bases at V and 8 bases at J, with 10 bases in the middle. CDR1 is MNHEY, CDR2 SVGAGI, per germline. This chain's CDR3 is CASSDGLKQYF. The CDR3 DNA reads TGTGCCAGCAGTGACGGACTGAAGCAGTACTTC.